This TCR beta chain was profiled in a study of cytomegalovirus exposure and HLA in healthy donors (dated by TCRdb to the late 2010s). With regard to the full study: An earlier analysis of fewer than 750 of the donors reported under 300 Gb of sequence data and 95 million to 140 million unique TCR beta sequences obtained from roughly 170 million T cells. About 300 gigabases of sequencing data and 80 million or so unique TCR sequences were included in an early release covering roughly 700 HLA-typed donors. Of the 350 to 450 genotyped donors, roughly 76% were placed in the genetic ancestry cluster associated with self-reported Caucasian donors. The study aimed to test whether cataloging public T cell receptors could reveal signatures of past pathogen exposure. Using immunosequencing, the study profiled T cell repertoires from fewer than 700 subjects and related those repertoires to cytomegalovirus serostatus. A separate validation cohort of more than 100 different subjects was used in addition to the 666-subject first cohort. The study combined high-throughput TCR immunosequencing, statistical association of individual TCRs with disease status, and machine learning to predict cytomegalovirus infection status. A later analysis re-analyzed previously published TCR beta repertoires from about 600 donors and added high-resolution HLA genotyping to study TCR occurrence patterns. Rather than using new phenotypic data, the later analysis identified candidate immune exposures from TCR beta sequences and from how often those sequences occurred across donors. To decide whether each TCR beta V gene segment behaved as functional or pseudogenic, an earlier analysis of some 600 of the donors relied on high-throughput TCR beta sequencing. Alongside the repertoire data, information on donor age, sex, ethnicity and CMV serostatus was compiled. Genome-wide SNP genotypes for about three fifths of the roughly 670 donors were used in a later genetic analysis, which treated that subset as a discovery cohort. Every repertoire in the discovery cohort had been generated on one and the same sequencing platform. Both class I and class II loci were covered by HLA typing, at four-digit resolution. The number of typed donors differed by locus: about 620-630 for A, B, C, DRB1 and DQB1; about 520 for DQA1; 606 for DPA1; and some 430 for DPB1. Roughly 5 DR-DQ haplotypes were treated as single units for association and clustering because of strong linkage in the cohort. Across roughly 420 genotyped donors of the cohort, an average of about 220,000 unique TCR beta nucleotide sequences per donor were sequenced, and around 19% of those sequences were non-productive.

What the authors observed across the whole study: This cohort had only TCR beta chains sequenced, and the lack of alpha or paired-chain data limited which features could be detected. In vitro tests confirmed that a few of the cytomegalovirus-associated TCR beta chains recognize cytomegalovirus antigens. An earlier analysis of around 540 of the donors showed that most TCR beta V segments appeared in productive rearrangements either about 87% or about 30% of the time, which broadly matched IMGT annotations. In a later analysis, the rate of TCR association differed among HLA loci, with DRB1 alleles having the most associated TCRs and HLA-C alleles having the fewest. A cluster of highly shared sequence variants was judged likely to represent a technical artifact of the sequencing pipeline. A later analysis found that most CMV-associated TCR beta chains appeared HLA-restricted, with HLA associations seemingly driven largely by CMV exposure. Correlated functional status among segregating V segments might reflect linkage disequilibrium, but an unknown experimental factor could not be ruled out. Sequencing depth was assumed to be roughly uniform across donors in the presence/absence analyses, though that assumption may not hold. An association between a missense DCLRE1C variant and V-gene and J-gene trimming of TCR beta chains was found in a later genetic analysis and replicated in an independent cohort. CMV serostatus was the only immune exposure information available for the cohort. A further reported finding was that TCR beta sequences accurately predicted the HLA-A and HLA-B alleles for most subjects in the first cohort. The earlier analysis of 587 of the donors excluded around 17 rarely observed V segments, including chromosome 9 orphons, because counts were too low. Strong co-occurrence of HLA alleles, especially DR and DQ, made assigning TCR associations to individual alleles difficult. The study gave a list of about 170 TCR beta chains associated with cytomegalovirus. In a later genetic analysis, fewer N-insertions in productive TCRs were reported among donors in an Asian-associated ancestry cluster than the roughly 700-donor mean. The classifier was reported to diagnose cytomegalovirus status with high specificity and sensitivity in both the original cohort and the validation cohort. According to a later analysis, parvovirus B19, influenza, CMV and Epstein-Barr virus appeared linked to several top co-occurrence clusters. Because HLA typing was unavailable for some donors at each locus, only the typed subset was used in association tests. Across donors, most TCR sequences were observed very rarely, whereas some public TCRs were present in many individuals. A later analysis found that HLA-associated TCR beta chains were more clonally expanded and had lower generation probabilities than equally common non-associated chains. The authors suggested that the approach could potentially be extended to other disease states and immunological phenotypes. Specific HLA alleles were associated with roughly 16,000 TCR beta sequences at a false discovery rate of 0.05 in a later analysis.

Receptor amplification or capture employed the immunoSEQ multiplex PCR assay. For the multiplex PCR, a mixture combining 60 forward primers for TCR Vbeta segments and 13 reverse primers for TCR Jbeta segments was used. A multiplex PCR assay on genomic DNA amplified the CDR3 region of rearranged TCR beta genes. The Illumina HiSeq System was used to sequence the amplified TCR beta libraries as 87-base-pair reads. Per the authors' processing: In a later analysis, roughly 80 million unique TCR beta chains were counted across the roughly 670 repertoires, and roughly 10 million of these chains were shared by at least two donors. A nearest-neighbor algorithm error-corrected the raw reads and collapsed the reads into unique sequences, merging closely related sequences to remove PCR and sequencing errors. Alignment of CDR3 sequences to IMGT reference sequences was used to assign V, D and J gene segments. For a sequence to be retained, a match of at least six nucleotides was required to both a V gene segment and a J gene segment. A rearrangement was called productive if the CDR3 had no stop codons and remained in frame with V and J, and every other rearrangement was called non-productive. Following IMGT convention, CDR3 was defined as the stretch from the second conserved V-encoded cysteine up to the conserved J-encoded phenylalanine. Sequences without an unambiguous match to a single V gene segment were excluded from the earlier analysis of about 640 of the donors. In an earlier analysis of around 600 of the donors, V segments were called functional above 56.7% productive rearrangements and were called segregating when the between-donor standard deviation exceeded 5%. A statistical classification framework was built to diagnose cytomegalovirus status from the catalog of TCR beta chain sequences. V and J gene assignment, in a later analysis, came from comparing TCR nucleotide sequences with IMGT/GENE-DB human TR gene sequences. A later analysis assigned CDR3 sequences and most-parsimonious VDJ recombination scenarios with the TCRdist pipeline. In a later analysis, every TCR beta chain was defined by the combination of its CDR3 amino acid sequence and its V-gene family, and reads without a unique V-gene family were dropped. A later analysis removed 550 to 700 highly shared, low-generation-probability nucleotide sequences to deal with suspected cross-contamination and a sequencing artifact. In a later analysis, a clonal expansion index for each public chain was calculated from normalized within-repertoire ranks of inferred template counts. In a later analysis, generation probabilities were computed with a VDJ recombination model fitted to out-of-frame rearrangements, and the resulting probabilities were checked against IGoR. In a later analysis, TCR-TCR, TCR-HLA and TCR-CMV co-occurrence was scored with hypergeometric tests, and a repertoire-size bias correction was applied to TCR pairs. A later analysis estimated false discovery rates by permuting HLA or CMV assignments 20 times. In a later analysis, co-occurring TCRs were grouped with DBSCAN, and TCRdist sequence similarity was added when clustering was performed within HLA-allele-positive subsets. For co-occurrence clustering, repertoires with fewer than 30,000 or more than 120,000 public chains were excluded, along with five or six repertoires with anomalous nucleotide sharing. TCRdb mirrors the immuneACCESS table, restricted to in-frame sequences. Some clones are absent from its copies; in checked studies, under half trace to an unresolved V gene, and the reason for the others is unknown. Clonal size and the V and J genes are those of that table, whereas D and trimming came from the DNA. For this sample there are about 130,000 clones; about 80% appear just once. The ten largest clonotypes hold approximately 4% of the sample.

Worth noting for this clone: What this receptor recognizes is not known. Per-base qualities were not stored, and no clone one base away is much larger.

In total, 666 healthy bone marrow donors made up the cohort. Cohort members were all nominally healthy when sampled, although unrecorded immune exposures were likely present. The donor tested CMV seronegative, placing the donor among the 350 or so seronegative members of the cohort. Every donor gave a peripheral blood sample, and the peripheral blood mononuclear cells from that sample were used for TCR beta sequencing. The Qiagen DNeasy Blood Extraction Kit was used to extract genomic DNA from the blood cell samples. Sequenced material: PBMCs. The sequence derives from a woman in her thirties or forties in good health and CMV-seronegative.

The DNA sequence follows: TGTGCCAGCAGCTTAGCGGCTAGCGGAGGCACAGATACGCAGTATTTT. This codes for CASSLAASGGTDTQYF. The chain employs TRBV7-2 and TRBJ2-3; a stretch of 7 junction bases matches TRBD2. The germline V gene gives CDR1 as SGHTA and CDR2 as FQGNSA. For this chain, trimming is 0 bases at the V end and 1 base at the J end, and the number of junction bases without a gene match is 4. Counted from cysteine to phenylalanine, this CDR3 has 16 amino acids. Left in the record is the CDR3 DNA by itself, 48 bases read in frame from the first base. The CDR3, completed at both ends by the reference TRBV7-2 and TRBJ2-3 genes, gives the full variable domain GAGVSQSPSNKVTEKGKDVELRCDPISGHTALYWYRQSLGQGLEFLIYFQGNSAPDKSGLPSDRFSAERTGGSVSTLTIQRTQQEDSAVYLCASSLAASGGTDTQYFGPGTRLTVL.